This T cell receptor beta chain was recorded in a study of identical twins (dated by TCRdb to about 2016). Background on the whole study: TCR alpha and beta repertoires from monozygotic twins, unrelated adults of various ages and cord blood were deep-sequenced to test whether fetal clonotypes persist. To rule out contamination, replicate twin experiments were performed at different times with different library preparation protocols.

Inclusive of the bounding cysteine and phenylalanine, the CDR3 is 17 residues long. The CDR3 DNA has 51 bases and is translated from base 1. CDR1 is given as SGHAT and CDR2 as FQNNGV, both from the germline V gene. V drops 0 bases and J drops 6 bases, leaving 17 bases in between. All donors were healthy Caucasians. The twin cohort consisted of three pairs of female monozygotic twins, all aged roughly 18 to 29 years. CD4+ and CD8+ T cell populations were isolated with positive isolation kits from Invitrogen. Library creation used 5' RACE. Sequenced on an Illumina HiSeq 2000. A universal primer binding site was introduced by template switching, and a unique molecular identifier was present in the final cDNA, enabling accurate counting of TCR cDNA molecules. First-strand cDNA for TCR alpha and beta chains was synthesized from specific primers in the conserved constant-segment region. To control for contamination, every cDNA library was double barcoded, receiving both a SMART-Mk sample barcode and Illumina barcodes. TruSeq adapter sequences and Illumina sample barcodes were added in two successive PCR steps. TCR alpha and beta cDNA libraries were sequenced on the Illumina HiSeq platform with custom primers. In the authors' own workflow: Unique molecular identifiers were extracted from raw reads with MiGEC, and CDR3 positions were determined with MiXCR. Recombination models were inferred per individual with the repgenHMM and IGoR tools using an EM algorithm. The analysis of shared clonotypes was done with the tcR package in R, with sharing normalized by the product of cloneset sizes. To study raw recombination free of thymic and clonal selection effects, out-of-frame nonproductive sequences were analyzed. TCRdb reanalyzed the raw reads on its own, using fastp at Q25 for trimming and MiXCR for clone calling, and kept in-frame beta chains. Rows matching on CDR3 protein sequence are summarized as one entry with the most common DNA and genes. TCRdb assigned the V and J calls; the authors' analysis was not used. The sample yields approximately 500,000 distinct CDR3 sequences; approximately 16% were counted once. The top ten clonotypes cover 0.44% of the sample.

Broad study findings and their caveats: Fewer insertions were carried by abundant cord blood beta clonotypes, a similar but weaker trend appeared in young adult naive repertoires, and no such trend appeared in memory repertoires. Compared with coincidental sharing between unrelated individuals, out-of-frame TCR alpha sequences shared between twins had an excess of sequences with low generation probability. Zero-insertion analyses could be partly confounded by invariant T cells such as MAIT and iNKT, though diverse VJ usage argued against such confounding for most clonotypes. Out-of-frame TCR alpha sharing in monozygotic twins was systematically underestimated by recombination models, whereas sharing between unrelated individuals was in agreement with the recombination models. Conclusions relied on cross-sectional statistical analysis, since the same donors could not be followed over many years. Excess twin sharing in beta out-of-frame sequences was weaker because fewer shared sequences lowered the signal-to-noise ratio.

As regards this clonotype: Its antigen target is currently unknown. Base qualities are missing; no much larger clone stands one base away.

The sample was also linked to a second study, of yellow fever vaccine responses in identical twins. The second study, in turn, reports: The T cell response to vaccination in identical twins was reported by the authors to appear partly convergent and partly personalized. In identical twins, the study followed T cell clones that responded to the vaccine with precision.

Recombination joined TRBV11-2 with TRBJ2-2; too little of a D gene remains to name it. The sequence came from a woman aged 18-35 years in good health. Sequenced material: CD4+ T cells sorted from blood. The encoded CDR3 is CASSLDETIAKAGELFF. The DNA reads TGTGCCAGCAGCTTAGATGAGACGATTGCAAAGGCCGGGGAGCTGTTTTTT.